The sequence of this T cell receptor (beta chain) was determined in a study of cytomegalovirus exposure and HLA in healthy donors. Study overall: Earlier, some 170 million T cells were analyzed, and some 120 million unique TCR beta sequences were found among them. Broader study findings: Relative to the roughly 700-donor mean, N-insertions were reportedly fewer in an Asian-associated ancestry cluster in a later analysis. In a later analysis, HLA-associated beta chains showed higher expansion and lower generation probabilities than comparable chains. According to the study, around 150 TCR beta chains were cytomegalovirus-associated.

Regarding this clone: Its antigen is unknown.

Primers included in the PCR were 60 Vbeta and 13 Jbeta primers. Profiled with immunoSEQ multiplex PCR; TCRdb holds only in-frame clones, not every one. The sample consists of 95,000 to 110,000 clones, 60% to 85% of them appearing once. This CDR3 spans 16 amino acids. The germline CDR1 and CDR2 sequences are SGHRS and YFSETQ. Trimming cost V 4 bases and J 5 bases; bases outside gene matches: 7. The V gene is TRBV5-1, the J gene TRBJ2-5; 14 nucleotides line up with TRBD2. This receptor was taken from a woman under 30 in good health and CMV-seropositive. The specimen was PBMCs. The CDR3 spells CASSTQGLAGAETQYF. Written as DNA, the CDR3 is TGCGCCAGCAGCACACAGGGACTAGCGGGAGCTGAGACCCAGTACTTC. Combining the CDR3 with reference TRBV5-1 and TRBJ2-5 gives the whole variable domain KAGVTQTPRYLIKTRGQQVTLSCSPISGHRSVSWYQQTPGQGLQFLFEYFSETQRNKGNFPGRFSGRQFSNSRSEMNVSTLELGDSALYLCASSTQGLAGAETQYFGPGTRLLVL.